This T cell receptor (beta chain) comes out of a study of regulatory T cells in long-lasting Graves disease. Whole-study findings and limits: Persistent Graves' patients had lower TCR diversity than newly diagnosed ones.

As for time point: persistent/refractory GD, antithyroid drugs over 5 years with positive TRAb. After RNA was extracted from PBMCs, the TCR library was made from it. A peripheral blood sample, roughly 9 milliliters in volume, was drawn into EDTA tubes. The V segment lost 4 bases and the J segment 7 bases; nucleotides outside the gene matches: 16. The CDR3 is 16 amino acids. Relying on iRepertoire HTBI primers and Arm-PCR of CDR3 regions, the team built TCR beta libraries. TCRdb recomputed calls from the multiplex PCR reads with MiXCR, one row per CDR3 protein. Among about 460,000 distinct CDR3 sequences listed, about 20% were seen once. This clonotype was counted at least ten times. The antigen remains undetermined.

The sample here was peripheral blood mononuclear cells (PBMCs), taken when the disease was refractory, from a patient treated with antithyroid drugs. This sequence originates from a female donor with Graves disease. V gene TRBV12-3 or TRBV12-4 combines with J gene TRBJ2-7; TRBD1 agrees at 7 bases. The CDR3 nucleotides are TGTGCCAGCAGTTCTGGGGACAGCCAACTACCTACGGAGCAGTACTTC. This gives the protein CASSSGDSQLPTEQYF.